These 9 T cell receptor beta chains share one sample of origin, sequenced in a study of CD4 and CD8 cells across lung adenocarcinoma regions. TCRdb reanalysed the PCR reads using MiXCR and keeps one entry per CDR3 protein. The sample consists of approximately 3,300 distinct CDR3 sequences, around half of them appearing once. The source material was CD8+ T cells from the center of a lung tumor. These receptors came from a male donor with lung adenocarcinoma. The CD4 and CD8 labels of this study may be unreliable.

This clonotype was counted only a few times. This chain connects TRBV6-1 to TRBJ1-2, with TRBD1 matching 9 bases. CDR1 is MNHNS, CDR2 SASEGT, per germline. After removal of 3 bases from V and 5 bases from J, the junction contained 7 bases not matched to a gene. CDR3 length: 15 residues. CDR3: CASSDLGTGFYGYTF. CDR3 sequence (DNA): TGTGCCAGCAGTGACCTCGGGACAGGGTTTTATGGCTACACCTTC.

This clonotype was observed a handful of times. CDR3 loop: CASSPSSGAYEQYF. CDR3 nucleotides: TGTGCCAGCAGCCCCTCTAGCGGGGCCTACGAGCAGTACTTC. The J gene is TRBJ2-5, the V gene TRBV7-2; 9 bases are shared with TRBD2. The J call may be wrong; the DNA end is better matched by TRBJ2-7. Per the germline V gene, CDR1 is SGHTA and CDR2 is FQGNSA. There are 14 residues in the CDR3.

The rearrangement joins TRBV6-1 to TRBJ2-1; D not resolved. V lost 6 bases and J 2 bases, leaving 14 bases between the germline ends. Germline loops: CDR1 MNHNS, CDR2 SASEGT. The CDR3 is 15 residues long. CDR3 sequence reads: CASSSSEPTYNEQFF. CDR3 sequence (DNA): TGTGCCAGCAGCTCTAGTGAGCCTACCTACAATGAGCAGTTCTTC.

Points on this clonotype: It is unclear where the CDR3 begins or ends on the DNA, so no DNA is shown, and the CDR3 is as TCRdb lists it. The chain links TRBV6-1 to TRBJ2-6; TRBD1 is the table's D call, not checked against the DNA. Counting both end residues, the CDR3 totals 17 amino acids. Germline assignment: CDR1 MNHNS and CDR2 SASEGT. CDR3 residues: CASTGIGVGSGSNEQSF.

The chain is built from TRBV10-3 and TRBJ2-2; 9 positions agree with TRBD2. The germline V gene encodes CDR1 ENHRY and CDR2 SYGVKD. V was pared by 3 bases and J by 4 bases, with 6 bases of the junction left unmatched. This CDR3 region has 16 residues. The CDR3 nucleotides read TGTGCCATCAGTGAAGTAGCGGGAGTCGGCACCGGGGAGCTGTTTTTT. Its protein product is CAISEVAGVGTGELFF.

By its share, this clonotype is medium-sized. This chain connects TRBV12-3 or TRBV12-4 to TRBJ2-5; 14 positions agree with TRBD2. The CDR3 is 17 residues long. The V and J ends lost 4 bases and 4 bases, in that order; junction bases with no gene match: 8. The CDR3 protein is CASSSGTSGRGRETQYF. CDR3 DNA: TGTGCCAGCAGTTCCGGGACTAGCGGGAGAGGTAGAGAGACCCAGTACTTC.

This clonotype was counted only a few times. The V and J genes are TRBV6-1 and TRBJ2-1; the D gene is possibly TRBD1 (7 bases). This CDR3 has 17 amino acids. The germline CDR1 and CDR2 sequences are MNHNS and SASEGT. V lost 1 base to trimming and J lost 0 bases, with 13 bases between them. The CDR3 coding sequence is TGTGCCAGCAGTGAAGGAGCAGGGGGGAGCTCCTACAATGAGCAGTTCTTC. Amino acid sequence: CASSEGAGGSSYNEQFF.

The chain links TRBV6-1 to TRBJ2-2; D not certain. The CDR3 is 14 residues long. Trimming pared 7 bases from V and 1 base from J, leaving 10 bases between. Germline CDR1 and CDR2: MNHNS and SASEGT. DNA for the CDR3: TGTGCCAGCACCATCGGCAGGAACACCGGGGAGCTGTTTTTT. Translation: CASTIGRNTGELFF.

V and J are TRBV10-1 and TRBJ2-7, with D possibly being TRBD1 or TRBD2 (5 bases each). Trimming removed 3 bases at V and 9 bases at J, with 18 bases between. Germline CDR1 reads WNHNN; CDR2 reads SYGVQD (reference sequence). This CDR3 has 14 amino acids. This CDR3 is CASSDGGGGRRQYF. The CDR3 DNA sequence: TGCGCCAGCAGTGATGGGGGTGGGGGTCGGAGGCAGTACTTC.